The sample holds many counts of the clone carrying this T cell receptor beta chain. Germline lookup yields CDR1 MNHEY and CDR2 SVGEGT. V was pared by 2 bases and J by 3 bases, with 13 bases between. The CDR3 is 15 amino acids. Each CDR3 protein gets one entry after TCRdb re-called the 5' RACE reads with MiXCR. The table lists 15,000 to 20,000 distinct CDR3 sequences, roughly 25% of them singletons. The data belong to a study of T-cell memory formation after mild COVID-19. The clonotype originates from a man between 18 and 29 years old who had mild COVID-19 (a few samples of this study predate the infection). Cell type and time point are not known. V is TRBV6-2 or TRBV6-3 and J is TRBJ2-5; D is possibly TRBD1 (6 bases). Sequenced material: PBMCs or a T cell subset sorted from them (not recorded which). The CDR3 DNA follows: TGTGCCAGCAGTTACCCCCGGACAGTCGAAGAGACCCAGTACTTC. Its protein product is CASSYPRTVEETQYF.